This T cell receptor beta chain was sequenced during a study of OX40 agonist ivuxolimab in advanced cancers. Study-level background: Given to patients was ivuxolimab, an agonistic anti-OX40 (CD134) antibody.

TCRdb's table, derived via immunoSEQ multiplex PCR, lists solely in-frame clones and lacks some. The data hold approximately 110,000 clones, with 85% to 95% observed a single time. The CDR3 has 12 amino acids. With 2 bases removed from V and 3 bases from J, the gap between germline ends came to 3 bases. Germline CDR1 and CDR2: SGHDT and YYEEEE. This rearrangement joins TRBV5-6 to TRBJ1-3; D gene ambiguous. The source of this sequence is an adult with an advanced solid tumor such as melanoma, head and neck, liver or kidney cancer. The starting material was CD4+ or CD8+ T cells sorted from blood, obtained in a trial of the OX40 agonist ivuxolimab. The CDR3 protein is CASSFYGNTIYF. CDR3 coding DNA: TGTGCCAGCAGCTTCTATGGAAACACCATATATTTT.